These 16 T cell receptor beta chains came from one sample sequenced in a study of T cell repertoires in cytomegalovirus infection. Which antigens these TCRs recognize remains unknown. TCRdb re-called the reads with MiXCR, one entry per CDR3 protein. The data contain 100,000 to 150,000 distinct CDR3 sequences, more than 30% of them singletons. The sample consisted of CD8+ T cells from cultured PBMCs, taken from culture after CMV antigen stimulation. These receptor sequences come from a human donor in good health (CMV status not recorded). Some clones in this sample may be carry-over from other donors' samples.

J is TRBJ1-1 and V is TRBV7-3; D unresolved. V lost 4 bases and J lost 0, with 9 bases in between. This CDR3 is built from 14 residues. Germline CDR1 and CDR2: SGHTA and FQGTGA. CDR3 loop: CASSSITLNTEAFF. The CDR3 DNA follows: TGTGCCAGCAGCTCCATTACATTGAACACTGAAGCTTTCTTT.

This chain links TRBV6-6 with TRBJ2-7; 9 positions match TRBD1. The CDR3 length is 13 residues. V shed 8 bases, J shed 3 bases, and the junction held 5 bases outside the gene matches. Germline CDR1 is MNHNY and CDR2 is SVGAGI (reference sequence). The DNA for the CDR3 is TGTGCCAGCCAGACAGGGGGTATCTACGAGCAGTACTTC. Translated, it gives CASQTGGIYEQYF.

The CDR3 reads CASSYMVGTGLPSAKNIQYF. The CDR3 DNA reads as TGTGCCAGCAGTTACATGGTCGGGACAGGGCTCCCATCAGCCAAAAACATTCAGTACTTC. The genes are TRBV6-6 and TRBJ2-4; the match to TRBD1 covers 9 bases. The CDR3 is made up of 20 amino acids. Germline lookup yields CDR1 MNHNY and CDR2 SVGAGI (reference sequence). Trimming took 2 bases from V and 0 from J; bases not matched to a gene: 14.

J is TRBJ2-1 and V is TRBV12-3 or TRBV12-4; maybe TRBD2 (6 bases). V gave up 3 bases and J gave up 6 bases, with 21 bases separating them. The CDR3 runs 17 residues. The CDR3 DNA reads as TGTGCCAGCAGTTTTAGTTTGGGTGGGGGGATCGGCAATGAGCAGTTCTTC. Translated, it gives CASSFSLGGGIGNEQFF.

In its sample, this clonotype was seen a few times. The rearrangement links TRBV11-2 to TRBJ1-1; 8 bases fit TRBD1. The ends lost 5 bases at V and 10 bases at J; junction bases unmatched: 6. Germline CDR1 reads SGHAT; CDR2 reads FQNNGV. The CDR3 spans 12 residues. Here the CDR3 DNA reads TGTGCCAGCAGCACGAACAGGGGGTTAGCTTTCTTT. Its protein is CASSTNRGLAFF.

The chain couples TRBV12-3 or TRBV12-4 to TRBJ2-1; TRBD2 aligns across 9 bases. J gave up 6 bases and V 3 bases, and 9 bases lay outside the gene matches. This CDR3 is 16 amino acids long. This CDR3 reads CASSFVLAGVANEQFF. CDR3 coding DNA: TGTGCCAGCAGTTTCGTATTAGCGGGGGTGGCCAATGAGCAGTTCTTC.

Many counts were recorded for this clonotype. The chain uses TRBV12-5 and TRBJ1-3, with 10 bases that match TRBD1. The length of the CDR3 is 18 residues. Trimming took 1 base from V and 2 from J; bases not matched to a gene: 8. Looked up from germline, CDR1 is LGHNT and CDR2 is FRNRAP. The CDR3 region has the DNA TGTGCTAGTGGTTTGGACTACCGGGACAGGGGCCCTGGAAACACCATATATTTT. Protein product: CASGLDYRDRGPGNTIYF. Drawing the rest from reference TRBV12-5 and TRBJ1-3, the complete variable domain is DARVTQTPRHKVTEMGQEVTMRCQPILGHNTVFWYRQTMMQGLELLAYFRNRAPLDDSGMPKDRFSAEMPDATLATLKIQPSEPRDSAVYFCASGLDYRDRGPGNTIYFGEGSWLTVV.

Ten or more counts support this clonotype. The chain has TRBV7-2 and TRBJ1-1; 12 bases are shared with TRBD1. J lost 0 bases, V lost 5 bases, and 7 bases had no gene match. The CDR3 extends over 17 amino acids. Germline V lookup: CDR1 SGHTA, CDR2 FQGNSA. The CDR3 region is CASSIGTGGLMNTEAFF. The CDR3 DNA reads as TGTGCCAGCAGCATAGGGACAGGGGGCTTGATGAACACTGAAGCTTTCTTT.

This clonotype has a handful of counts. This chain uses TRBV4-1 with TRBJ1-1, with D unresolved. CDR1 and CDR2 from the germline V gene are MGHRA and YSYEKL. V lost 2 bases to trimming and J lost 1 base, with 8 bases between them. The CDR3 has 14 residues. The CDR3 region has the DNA TGCGCCAGCAGCCAAACATATTCGAACACTGAAGCTTTCTTT. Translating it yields CASSQTYSNTEAFF.

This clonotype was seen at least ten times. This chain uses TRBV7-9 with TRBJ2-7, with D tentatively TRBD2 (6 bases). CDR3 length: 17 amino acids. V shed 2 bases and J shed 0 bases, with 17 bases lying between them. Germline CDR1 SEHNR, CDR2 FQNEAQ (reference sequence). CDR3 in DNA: TGTGCCAGCAGCTTAATAAAAACGGAGGGGAGCTCCTACGAGCAGTACTTC. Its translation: CASSLIKTEGSSYEQYF.

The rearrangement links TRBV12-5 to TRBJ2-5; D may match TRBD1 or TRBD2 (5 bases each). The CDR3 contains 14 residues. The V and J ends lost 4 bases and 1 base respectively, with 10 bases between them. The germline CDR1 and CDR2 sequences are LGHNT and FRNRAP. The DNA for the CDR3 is TGTGCTAGTGGTTCTAACGGGGCCCAAGAGACCCAGTACTTC. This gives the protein CASGSNGAQETQYF.

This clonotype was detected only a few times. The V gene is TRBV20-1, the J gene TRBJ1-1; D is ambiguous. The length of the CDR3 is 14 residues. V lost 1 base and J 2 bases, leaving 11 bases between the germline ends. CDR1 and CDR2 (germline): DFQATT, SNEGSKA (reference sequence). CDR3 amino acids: CSARGQALNTEAFF. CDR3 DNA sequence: TGCAGTGCTAGAGGGCAGGCGTTAAACACTGAAGCTTTCTTT.

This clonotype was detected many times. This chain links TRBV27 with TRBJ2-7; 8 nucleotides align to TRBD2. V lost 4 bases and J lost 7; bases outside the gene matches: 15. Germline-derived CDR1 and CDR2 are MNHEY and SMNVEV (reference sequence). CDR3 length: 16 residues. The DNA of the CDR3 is TGTGCCAGCAGTTATACTCGGGGGGGAACTGGGCGTGAGCAGTACTTC. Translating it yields CASSYTRGGTGREQYF.

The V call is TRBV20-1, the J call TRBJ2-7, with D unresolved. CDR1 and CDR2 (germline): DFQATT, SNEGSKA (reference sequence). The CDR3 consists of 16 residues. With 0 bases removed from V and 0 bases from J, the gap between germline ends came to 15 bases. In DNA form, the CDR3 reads TGCAGTGCTAGAGATAGTCGGCAGCCGAGCTCCTACGAGCAGTACTTC. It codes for CSARDSRQPSSYEQYF.

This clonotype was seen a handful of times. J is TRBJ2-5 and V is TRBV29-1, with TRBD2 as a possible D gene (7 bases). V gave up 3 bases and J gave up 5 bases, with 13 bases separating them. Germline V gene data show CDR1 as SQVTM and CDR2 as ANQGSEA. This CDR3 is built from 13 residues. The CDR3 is CSVDWGGLETQYF. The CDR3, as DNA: TGCAGCGTTGATTGGGGGGGCTTGGAGACCCAGTACTTC.

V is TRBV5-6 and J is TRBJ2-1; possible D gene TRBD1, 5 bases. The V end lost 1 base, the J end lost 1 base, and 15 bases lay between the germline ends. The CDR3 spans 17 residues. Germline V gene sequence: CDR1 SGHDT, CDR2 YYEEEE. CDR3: CASSLLLGVGSYNEQFF. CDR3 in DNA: TGTGCCAGCAGCTTGCTATTAGGGGTTGGGTCCTACAATGAGCAGTTCTTC.